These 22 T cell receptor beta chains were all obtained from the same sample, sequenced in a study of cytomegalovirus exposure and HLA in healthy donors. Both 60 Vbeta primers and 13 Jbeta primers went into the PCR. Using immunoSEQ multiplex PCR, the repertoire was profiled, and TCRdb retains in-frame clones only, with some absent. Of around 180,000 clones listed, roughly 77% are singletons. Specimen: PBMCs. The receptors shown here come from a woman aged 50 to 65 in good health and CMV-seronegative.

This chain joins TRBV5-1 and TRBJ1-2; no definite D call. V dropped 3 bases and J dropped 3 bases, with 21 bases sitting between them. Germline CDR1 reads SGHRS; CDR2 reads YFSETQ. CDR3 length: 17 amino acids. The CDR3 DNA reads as TGCGCCAGCAGCTCCCAGGCGGGTGGGATCATGGACTATGGCTACACCTTC. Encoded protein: CASSSQAGGIMDYGYTF.

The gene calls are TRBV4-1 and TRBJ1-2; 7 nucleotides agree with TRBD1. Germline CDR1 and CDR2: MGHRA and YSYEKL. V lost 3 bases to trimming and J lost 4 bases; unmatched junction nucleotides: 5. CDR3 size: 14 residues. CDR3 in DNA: TGCGCCAGCAGCCAGATCGGGACAGTCTATGGCTACACCTTC. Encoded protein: CASSQIGTVYGYTF.

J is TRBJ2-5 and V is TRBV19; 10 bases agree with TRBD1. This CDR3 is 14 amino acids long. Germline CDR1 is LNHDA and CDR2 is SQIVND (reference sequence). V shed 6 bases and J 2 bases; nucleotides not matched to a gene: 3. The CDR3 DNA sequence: TGTGCCAGTAGGGACAGGGGGGGTCAAGAGACCCAGTACTTC. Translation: CASRDRGGQETQYF.

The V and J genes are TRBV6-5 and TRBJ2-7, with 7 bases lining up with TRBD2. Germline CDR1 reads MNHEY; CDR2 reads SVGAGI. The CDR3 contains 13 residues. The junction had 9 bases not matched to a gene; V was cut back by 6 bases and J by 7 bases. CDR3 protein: CASSSAGVGEQYF. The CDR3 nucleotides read TGTGCCAGCAGCTCCGCGGGGGTAGGTGAGCAGTACTTC.

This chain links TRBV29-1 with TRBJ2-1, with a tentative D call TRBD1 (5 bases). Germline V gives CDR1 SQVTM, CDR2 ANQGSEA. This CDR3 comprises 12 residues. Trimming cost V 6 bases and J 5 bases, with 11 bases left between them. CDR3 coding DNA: TGCAGCGTCGACAAGGACAACAATGAGCAGTTCTTC. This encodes CSVDKDNNEQFF.

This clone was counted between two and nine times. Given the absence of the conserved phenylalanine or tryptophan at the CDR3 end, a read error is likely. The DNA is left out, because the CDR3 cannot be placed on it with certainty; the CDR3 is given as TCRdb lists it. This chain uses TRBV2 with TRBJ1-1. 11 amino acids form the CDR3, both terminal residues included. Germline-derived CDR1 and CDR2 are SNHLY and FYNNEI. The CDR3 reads CASSESRAPGV.

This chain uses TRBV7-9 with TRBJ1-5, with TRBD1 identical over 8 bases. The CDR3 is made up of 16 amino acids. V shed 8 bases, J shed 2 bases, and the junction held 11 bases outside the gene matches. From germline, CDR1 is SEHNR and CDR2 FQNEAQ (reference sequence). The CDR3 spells CASQKEGQGGNQPQHF. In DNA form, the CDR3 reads TGTGCCAGCCAAAAAGAAGGACAGGGTGGCAATCAGCCCCAGCATTTT.

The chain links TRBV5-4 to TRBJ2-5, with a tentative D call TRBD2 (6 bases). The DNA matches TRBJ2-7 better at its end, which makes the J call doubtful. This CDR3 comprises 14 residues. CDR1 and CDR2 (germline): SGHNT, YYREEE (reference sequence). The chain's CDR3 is CASSPGRGGYEQYF. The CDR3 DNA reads TGTGCCAGCAGTCCGGGCCGGGGAGGCTACGAGCAGTACTTC.

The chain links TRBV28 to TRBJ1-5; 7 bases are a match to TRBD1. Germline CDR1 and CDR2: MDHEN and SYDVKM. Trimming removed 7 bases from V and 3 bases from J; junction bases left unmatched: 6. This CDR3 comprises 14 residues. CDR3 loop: CASKPDRDNQPQHF. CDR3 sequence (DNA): TGTGCCAGCAAACCCGACAGGGACAATCAGCCCCAGCATTTT.

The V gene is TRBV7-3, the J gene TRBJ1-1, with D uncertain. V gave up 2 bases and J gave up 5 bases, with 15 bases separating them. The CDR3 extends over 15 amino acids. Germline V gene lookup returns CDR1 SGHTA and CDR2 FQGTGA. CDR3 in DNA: TGTGCCAGCAGCTTACAGGTGGTCCCGGGGACTGAAGCTTTCTTT. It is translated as CASSLQVVPGTEAFF. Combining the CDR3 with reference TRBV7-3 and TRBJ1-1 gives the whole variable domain GAGVSQTPSNKVTEKGKYVELRCDPISGHTALYWYRQSLGQGPEFLIYFQGTGAADDSGLPNDRFFAVRPEGSVSTLKIQRTERGDSAVYLCASSLQVVPGTEAFFGQGTRLTVV.

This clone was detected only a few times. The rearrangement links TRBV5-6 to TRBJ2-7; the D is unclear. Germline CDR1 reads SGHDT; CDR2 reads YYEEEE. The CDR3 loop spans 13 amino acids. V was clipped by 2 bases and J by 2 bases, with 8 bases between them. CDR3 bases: TGTGCCAGCAGCTTCGACATAGCCTACGAGCAGTACTTC. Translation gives CASSFDIAYEQYF.

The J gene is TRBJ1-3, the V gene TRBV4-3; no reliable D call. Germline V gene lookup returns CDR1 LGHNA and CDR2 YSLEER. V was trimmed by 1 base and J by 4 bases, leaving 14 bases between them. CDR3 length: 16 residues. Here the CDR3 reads CASSQGEKETGNTIYF. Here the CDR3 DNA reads TGCGCCAGCAGCCAAGGGGAGAAGGAGACCGGAAACACCATATATTTT.

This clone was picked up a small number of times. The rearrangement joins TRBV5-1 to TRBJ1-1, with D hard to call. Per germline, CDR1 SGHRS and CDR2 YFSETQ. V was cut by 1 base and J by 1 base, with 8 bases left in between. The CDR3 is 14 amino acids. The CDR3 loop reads CASSLTRGNTEAFF. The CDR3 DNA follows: TGCGCCAGCAGCTTGACTAGAGGGAACACTGAAGCTTTCTTT.

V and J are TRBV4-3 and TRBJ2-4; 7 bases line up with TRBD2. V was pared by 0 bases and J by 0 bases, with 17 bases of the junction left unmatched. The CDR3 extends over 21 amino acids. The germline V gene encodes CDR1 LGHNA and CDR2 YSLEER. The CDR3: CASSQDTPGGRLITAKNIQYF. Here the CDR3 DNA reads TGCGCCAGCAGCCAAGATACCCCCGGGGGGAGGCTTATAACAGCCAAAAACATTCAGTACTTC.

Here the CDR3 DNA reads TGCGCCAGCAGCGTTAGACAGGGGAGGACCGGTGAAAAACTGTTTTTT. Its protein is CASSVRQGRTGEKLFF. The chain links TRBV4-3 to TRBJ1-4; TRBD1 aligns across 8 bases. The germline V gene has CDR1 LGHNA and CDR2 YSLEER. The CDR3 totals 16 residues. Unmatched junction bases numbered 12, after V lost 5 bases and J lost 7 bases.

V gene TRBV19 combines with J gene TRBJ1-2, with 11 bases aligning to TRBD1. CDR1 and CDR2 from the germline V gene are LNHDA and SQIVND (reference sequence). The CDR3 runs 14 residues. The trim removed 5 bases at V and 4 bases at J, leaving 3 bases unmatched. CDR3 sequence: CASSPGTGGYGYTF. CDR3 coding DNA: TGTGCCAGTAGTCCCGGGACAGGGGGCTATGGCTACACCTTC. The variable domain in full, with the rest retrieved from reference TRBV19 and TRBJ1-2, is DGGITQSPKYLFRKEGQNVTLSCEQNLNHDAMYWYRQDPGQGLRLIYYSQIVNDFQKGDIAEGYSVSREKKESFPLTVTSAQKNPTAFYLCASSPGTGGYGYTFGSGTRLTVV.

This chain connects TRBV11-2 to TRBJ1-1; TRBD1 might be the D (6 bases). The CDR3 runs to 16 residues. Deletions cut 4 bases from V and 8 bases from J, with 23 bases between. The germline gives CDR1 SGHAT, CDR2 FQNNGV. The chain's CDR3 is CASSSDWDNPIGEAFF. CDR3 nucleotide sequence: TGTGCCAGCAGCTCAGATTGGGACAACCCCATCGGGGAAGCTTTCTTT.

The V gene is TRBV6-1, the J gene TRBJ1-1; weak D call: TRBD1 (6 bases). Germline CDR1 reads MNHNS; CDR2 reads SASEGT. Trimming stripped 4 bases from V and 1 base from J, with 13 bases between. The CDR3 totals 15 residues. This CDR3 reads CASSAVTGTNTEAFF. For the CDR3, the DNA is TGTGCCAGCAGTGCAGTGACAGGAACGAACACTGAAGCTTTCTTT.

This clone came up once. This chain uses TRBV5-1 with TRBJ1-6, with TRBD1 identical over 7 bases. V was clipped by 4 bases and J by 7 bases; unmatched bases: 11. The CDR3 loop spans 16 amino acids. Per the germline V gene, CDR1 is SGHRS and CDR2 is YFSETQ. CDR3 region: CASSDRQGQANSPLHF. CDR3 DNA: TGCGCCAGCAGCGATCGACAGGGCCAAGCCAATTCACCCCTCCACTTT.

This CDR3 reads CASSLNLDISYEQYF. DNA for the CDR3: TGTGCCAGCAGCCTTAATTTGGACATCTCCTACGAGCAGTACTTC. This chain links TRBV7-9 with TRBJ2-7, with a possible D match to TRBD1 (5 bases). Trimming left V 5 bases short and J 0 bases short, with 14 bases between. Germline values: CDR1 SEHNR, CDR2 FQNEAQ (reference sequence). There are 15 residues in the CDR3.

The CDR3 loop reads CASSAYPGNTIYF. Written as DNA, the CDR3 is TGCGCCAGCAGCGCCTACCCTGGAAACACCATATATTTT. V and J are TRBV5-1 and TRBJ1-3; D remains ambiguous. The V end was cut by 4 bases, the J end by 2 bases, with 7 bases between. The CDR3 totals 13 residues. Per germline, CDR1 SGHRS and CDR2 YFSETQ.

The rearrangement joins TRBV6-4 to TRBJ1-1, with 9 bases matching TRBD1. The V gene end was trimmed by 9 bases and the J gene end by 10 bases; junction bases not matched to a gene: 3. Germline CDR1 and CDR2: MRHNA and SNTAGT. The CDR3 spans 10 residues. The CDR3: CASKDRGAFF. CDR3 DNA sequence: TGTGCCAGTAAGGACAGGGGAGCTTTCTTT.